This T cell receptor (beta chain) was captured in a study of blood T cell repertoires in COVID-19. Study background: The cDNA or gDNA used as material had been derived from T cells, B-cell-depleted T cells, or PBMCs.

The participants were between roughly 18 and 100 years old and came from fewer than 25 US areas. In the 2 weeks before study entry, exposed participants met a COVID-19 case, which was PCR-confirmed or clinician-diagnosed. The V gene lost 3 bases and the J gene lost 4 bases, with 10 bases spanning the gap. The CDR3 is 13 amino acids. Germline CDR1 reads MNHEY; CDR2 reads SMNVEV (reference sequence). Under the authors' procedure: Estimation of nucleated cell counts relied on the amplification of reference gene primers. Some clones are missing from TCRdb's copy, which holds only in-frame ones; the method was immunoSEQ multiplex PCR. That table is the source of V, J and clone size, and D and trimming were worked out from the DNA. Of 200,000 to 250,000 clones listed, over 75% are singletons. With respect to this clone: The sample carries other DNA sequences with the same CDR3.

The chain couples TRBV27 to TRBJ2-7; possible D gene TRBD1, 5 bases. The sequence derives from a woman aged 30 to 39 who had been exposed to COVID-19. The sample was PBMCs or T cells enriched from blood (not recorded which). This chain's CDR3 is CASSFRGSYEQYF. CDR3 nucleotides: TGTGCCAGCAGTTTTAGGGGTTCATACGAGCAGTACTTC.